The next 30 T cell receptor beta chains were all read from a single sample in a study of T cell changes during pregnancy in multiple sclerosis. Only in-frame clones appear in the TCRdb table, and some are missing; sequencing was by immunoSEQ multiplex PCR. Here the sample spans 60,000 to 75,000 clones, just over 90% being singletons. The source was peripheral blood, collected in the second trimester of pregnancy. Receptors were obtained from a female donor in good health, enrolled as a control in a pregnancy study.

V gene TRBV28 combines with J gene TRBJ1-2, with D unresolved. Deletions cut 5 bases from V and 3 bases from J, with 16 bases between. The CDR3 runs 15 residues. Germline V gene sequence: CDR1 MDHEN, CDR2 SYDVKM. DNA of the CDR3: TGTGCCAGCAGTCAGAGACCGGGAGGCGACTATGGCTACACCTTC. Its protein is CASSQRPGGDYGYTF.

V is TRBV7-9 and J is TRBJ1-5; no definite D call. V lost 5 bases and J 0 bases, leaving 11 bases between the germline ends. Germline CDR1 reads SEHNR; CDR2 reads FQNEAQ (reference sequence). The length of the CDR3 is 15 residues. CDR3 sequence reads: CASSPSSYSNQPQHF. CDR3 DNA: TGTGCCAGCAGCCCCTCGTCCTATAGCAATCAGCCCCAGCATTTT.

The chain uses TRBV28 and TRBJ1-1; D remains unclear. V was trimmed by 2 bases and J by 5 bases, leaving 6 bases between them. Germline-derived CDR1 and CDR2 are MDHEN and SYDVKM. The CDR3 length is 12 residues. For the CDR3, the DNA is TGTGCCAGCAGTTTAGACGGGACTGAAGCTTTCTTT. Protein product: CASSLDGTEAFF. Using reference TRBV28 and TRBJ1-1 for the parts outside the CDR3, the full variable domain is DVKVTQSSRYLVKRTGEKVFLECVQDMDHENMFWYRQDPGLGLRLIYFSYDVKMKEKGDIPEGYSVSREKKERFSLILESASTNQTSMYLCASSLDGTEAFFGQGTRLTVV.

This chain connects TRBV9 to TRBJ2-7; 7 nucleotides match TRBD2. With V trimmed by 4 bases and J by 0 bases, 13 bases remained unmatched. CDR3 length: 17 residues. CDR1 SGDLS and CDR2 YYNGEE come from the germline V gene. The CDR3 DNA reads as TGTGCCAGCAGCCCGCAAGGCGGGAGCTCCACCTCCTACGAGCAGTACTTC. Protein: CASSPQGGSSTSYEQYF.

V is TRBV13 and J is TRBJ1-3; TRBD1 matches at 8 bases. Germline V gene data show CDR1 as PRHDT and CDR2 as FYEKMQ (reference sequence). After removal of 5 bases from V and 4 bases from J, the junction contained 7 bases not matched to a gene. This CDR3 comprises 15 residues. CDR3 coding DNA: TGTGCCAGCAGCCTACGGACAGGGTTGGGAAACACCATATATTTT. As protein: CASSLRTGLGNTIYF.

The chain has TRBV7-8 and TRBJ2-1; 11 bases match TRBD1. J gave up 6 bases and V 4 bases, and 11 bases lay outside the gene matches. The CDR3 is 17 amino acids. Germline assignment: CDR1 SGHVS and CDR2 FQNEAQ. The DNA for the CDR3 is TGTGCCAGCAGCTCTCCGCCCGGGACAGGGGGAATCAATGAGCAGTTCTTC. As protein: CASSSPPGTGGINEQFF.

This sequence joins TRBV28 and TRBJ2-1; the D gene is possibly TRBD2 (6 bases). V dropped 5 bases and J dropped 4 bases, with 9 bases sitting between them. Germline CDR1 and CDR2: MDHEN and SYDVKM. The CDR3 has 13 residues. The CDR3 sequence is CASSLSGYNEQFF. CDR3 nucleotides: TGTGCCAGCAGTCTCAGCGGGTACAATGAGCAGTTCTTC.

The V and J genes are TRBV7-2 and TRBJ2-7; 7 bases match TRBD1. Germline assignment: CDR1 SGHTA and CDR2 FQGNSA. V gave up 1 base and J gave up 2 bases; unmatched junction bases: 2. The CDR3 is 14 residues long. CDR3 bases: TGTGCCAGCAGCTTAGGCCAGGGGGCCTACGAGCAGTACTTC. This translates into CASSLGQGAYEQYF.

The chain couples TRBV28 to TRBJ1-1; a weak D match, TRBD1 (5 bases). Germline V gene lookup returns CDR1 MDHEN and CDR2 SYDVKM. This CDR3 region has 15 residues. V lost 6 bases and J 6 bases, leaving 20 bases between the germline ends. The chain's CDR3 is CASSPGGWEIAEAFF. For the CDR3, the DNA is TGTGCCAGCAGCCCCGGGGGATGGGAAATCGCTGAAGCTTTCTTT.

The chain joins TRBV7-7 to TRBJ2-3; D is undetermined. V lost 4 bases and J 1 base, leaving 9 bases between the germline ends. Germline CDR1 SSHAT, CDR2 FNYEAQ (reference sequence). There are 14 residues in the CDR3. In DNA, the CDR3 is TGTGCCAGCAGCTCGCGGCCCGGCACAGATACGCAGTATTTT. It yields the protein CASSSRPGTDTQYF.

This chain connects TRBV4-1 to TRBJ2-3; D is ambiguous. V was trimmed by 4 bases and J by 0 bases, leaving 8 bases between them. The CDR3 is 14 residues long. Germline-derived CDR1 and CDR2 are MGHRA and YSYEKL. CDR3 sequence: CASSRARSTDTQYF. CDR3 DNA sequence: TGCGCCAGCAGCCGGGCCAGAAGCACAGATACGCAGTATTTT.

The genes are TRBV7-9 and TRBJ2-1; D is unclear. Trimming left V 4 bases short and J 7 bases short, with 5 bases between. The CDR3 is 11 residues long. The germline V gene has CDR1 SEHNR and CDR2 FQNEAQ (reference sequence). The CDR3 sequence is CASSYLNEQFF. Written as DNA, the CDR3 is TGTGCCAGCAGCTACTTGAATGAGCAGTTCTTC.

V is TRBV4-3 and J is TRBJ2-7; D possibly corresponds to TRBD1 (6 bases). The germline V gene encodes CDR1 LGHNA and CDR2 YSLEER. V lost 1 base and J 3 bases, leaving 16 bases between the germline ends. The CDR3 totals 16 residues. CDR3 protein: CASSQALNREGYEQYF. For the CDR3, the DNA is TGCGCCAGCAGCCAAGCTTTAAACAGGGAAGGCTACGAGCAGTACTTC.

The gene calls are TRBV5-4 and TRBJ2-5, with D perhaps TRBD2 (5 bases). V lost 9 bases to trimming and J lost 3 bases, with 6 bases between them. In germline, CDR1 is SGHNT, CDR2 YYREEE (reference sequence). The length of the CDR3 is 10 residues. This CDR3 reads CATGKETQYF. The CDR3 DNA sequence: TGTGCCACCGGGAAAGAGACCCAGTACTTC.

The rearrangement links TRBV7-2 to TRBJ1-5, with 8 positions matching TRBD1. Germline V lookup: CDR1 SGHTA, CDR2 FQGNSA. The CDR3 runs 15 residues. Germline trimming cut 1 base from V and 7 bases from J; bases unmatched to any gene: 6. CDR3 nucleotide sequence: TGTGCCAGCAGCTTAGGGACAGGGAAGGGGCAGCCCCAGCATTTT. Its translation is CASSLGTGKGQPQHF.

The genes are TRBV2 and TRBJ2-7; 14 nucleotides match TRBD2. Germline assignment: CDR1 SNHLY and CDR2 FYNNEI. Trimming took 8 bases from V and 5 from J; bases not matched to a gene: 5. The CDR3 sequence is 14 residues long. The CDR3, as DNA: TGTGCCAGCGGGGGACTAGCGGGAGATCACGAGCAGTACTTC. Its protein is CASGGLAGDHEQYF.

The DNA for the CDR3 is TGTGCCAGCAGCAAAGGGGAGACAGGTCTAGCCAAAAACATTCAGTACTTC. This translates into CASSKGETGLAKNIQYF. V and J are TRBV21-1 and TRBJ2-4; the D call in the table, TRBD1, was not verified against the DNA. TRBV21-1 is a pseudogene segment. There are 17 residues in the CDR3.

This clone was found a few times. The chain has TRBV29-1 and TRBJ1-1; D unresolved. The CDR3 is made up of 12 amino acids. Trimming removed 2 bases from V and 4 bases from J, with 8 bases in between. Germline CDR1 reads SQVTM; CDR2 reads ANQGSEA. The CDR3 loop is CSVEYPGTEAFF. The CDR3 DNA is TGCAGCGTTGAATATCCGGGCACTGAAGCTTTCTTT. Full variable domain (rest looked up from reference TRBV29-1 and TRBJ1-1): SAVISQKPSRDICQRGTSLTIQCQVDSQVTMMFWYRQQPGQSLTLIATANQGSEATYESGFVIDKFPISRPNLTFSTLTVSNMSPEDSSIYLCSVEYPGTEAFFGQGTRLTVV.

The V gene is TRBV7-3, the J gene TRBJ2-5; D is uncertain. The germline V gene encodes CDR1 SGHTA and CDR2 FQGTGA. The V and J ends lost 2 bases and 0 bases respectively, with 7 bases between them. The CDR3 consists of 14 residues. CDR3 nucleotide sequence: TGTGCCAGCAGCTTAGGGCAGAACCAAGAGACCCAGTACTTC. Translating it yields CASSLGQNQETQYF.

This clone came up once. The V and J genes are TRBV6-1 and TRBJ2-7; no clear D. CDR3 length equals 13 residues. Looked up from germline, CDR1 is MNHNS and CDR2 is SASEGT. The V end was cut by 2 bases, the J end by 3 bases, with 8 bases between. CDR3: CASSEQAHYEQYF. CDR3 bases: TGTGCCAGCAGTGAACAGGCTCACTACGAGCAGTACTTC.

This clone was counted once. The chain combines TRBV5-8 with TRBJ1-1; D unclear. The CDR3 has 11 amino acids. V dropped 7 bases and J dropped 3 bases, with 7 bases sitting between them. Germline CDR1 reads SGHTS; CDR2 reads YDEGEE. CDR3 DNA: TGTGCCAGCGTGGAGGACACTGAAGCTTTCTTT. This codes for CASVEDTEAFF.

The V call is TRBV7-6, the J call TRBJ2-3; 10 bases align to TRBD2. Trimming cost V 4 bases and J 9 bases; bases outside gene matches: 19. This CDR3 comprises 18 residues. Germline lookup yields CDR1 SGHVS and CDR2 FNYEAQ. CDR3 loop: CASSSLNFPSGRQETQYF. The CDR3 bases are TGTGCCAGCAGCTCGCTAAACTTTCCTAGCGGGAGACAGGAAACGCAGTATTTT. Full variable domain (remainder filled in from reference TRBV7-6 and TRBJ2-3): GAGVSQSPRYKVTKRGQDVALRCDPISGHVSLYWYRQALGQGPEFLTYFNYEAQQDKSGLPNDRFSAERPEGSISTLTIQRTEQRDSAMYRCASSSLNFPSGRQETQYFGPGTRLTVL.

This chain links TRBV5-4 with TRBJ1-2; 7 nucleotides match TRBD1. Germline V gives CDR1 SGHNT, CDR2 YYREEE (reference sequence). V trimming: 2 bases; J trimming: 5 bases; junction bases outside the gene matches: 3. The CDR3 extends over 13 amino acids. In DNA form, the CDR3 reads TGTGCCAGCAGCTTACAGGGGACTTATGGCTACACCTTC. It is translated as CASSLQGTYGYTF. The variable domain in full, completed from reference TRBV5-4 and TRBJ1-2, reads ETGVTQSPTHLIKTRGQQVTLRCSSQSGHNTVSWYQQALGQGPQFIFQYYREEENGRGNFPPRFSGLQFPNYSSELNVNALELDDSALYLCASSLQGTYGYTFGSGTRLTVV.

CDR3 nucleotides: TGTGCCAGCAGCCTCGGGACTAGCGGGAGCGGCACGTACCAAGAGACCCAGTACTTC. Translating gives CASSLGTSGSGTYQETQYF. This chain connects TRBV2 to TRBJ2-5, with 14 bases matching TRBD2. V lost 6 bases to trimming and J lost 0 bases; unmatched junction nucleotides: 12. The CDR3 runs to 19 residues. Germline loops: CDR1 SNHLY, CDR2 FYNNEI.

The V and J genes are TRBV25-1 and TRBJ1-2, with TRBD1 identical over 10 bases. This CDR3 has 14 amino acids. Trimming removed 9 bases from V and 4 bases from J; junction bases left unmatched: 8. CDR1 and CDR2 (germline): MGHDK, SYGVNS. The CDR3 DNA is TGTGCCAGTACCGGGACAGGGGTCTCCTATGGCTACACCTTC. Its translation is CASTGTGVSYGYTF.

In nucleotides, the CDR3 is TGCGCCAGCAGAAACTTTAACCAGGCTACGAACACCGGGGAGCTGTTTTTT. It yields the protein CASRNFNQATNTGELFF. V and J are TRBV5-1 and TRBJ2-2; D is ambiguous. CDR3 length: 17 amino acids. CDR1 is SGHRS and CDR2 is YFSETQ in the germline V gene. V was pared by 5 bases and J by 0 bases, with 17 bases between.

The chain joins TRBV6-4 to TRBJ2-1, with TRBD2 identical over 10 bases. The CDR3 totals 15 residues. The ends lost 3 bases at V and 6 bases at J; junction bases unmatched: 5. CDR1 and CDR2 (germline): MRHNA, SNTAGT. The CDR3 DNA follows: TGTGCCAGCAGTGAAAAGAGCGGGGGGGCCAATGAGCAGTTCTTC. Residues: CASSEKSGGANEQFF.

The CDR3 DNA follows: TGTGCCAGCAGTTTATGGTCTCCCCCGGGCCAGGGCTATGGCTACACCTTC. Its translation is CASSLWSPPGQGYGYTF. The chain employs TRBV28 and TRBJ1-2; D possibly corresponds to TRBD1 (5 bases). The CDR3 length is 17 residues. Germline lookup yields CDR1 MDHEN and CDR2 SYDVKM. The ends were cut back, 0 bases at V and 4 bases at J, with 18 bases in the middle.

The gene calls are TRBV7-9 and TRBJ1-1, with D possibly TRBD1 on 5 matching bases. The CDR3 spans 15 residues. The V gene lost 6 bases and the J gene lost 1 base, with 15 bases spanning the gap. Germline V gene data show CDR1 as SEHNR and CDR2 as FQNEAQ (reference sequence). In DNA, the CDR3 is TGTGCCAGCAGACGCTGGCGGGGCCAGAACACTGAAGCTTTCTTT. It translates to CASRRWRGQNTEAFF.

The CDR3, as DNA: TGTGCCAGCAGCCCCGGACAGGGAGAAGGCTACACCTTC. Translating gives CASSPGQGEGYTF. The V call is TRBV7-3, the J call TRBJ1-2; TRBD1 agrees at 8 bases. This CDR3 spans 13 amino acids. After removal of 5 bases from V and 8 bases from J, the junction contained 7 bases not matched to a gene. Germline CDR1 and CDR2: SGHTA and FQGTGA.